One sample yielded the 23 T cell receptor beta chains listed below, sequenced in a study of blood T cells in healthy people across ages. It was with a sample-barcoded 5' primer and a J-beta primer mix that a second PCR of roughly 6 to 12 cycles was run. TCRdb reprocessed the 5' RACE reads with MiXCR, giving one entry per CDR3 protein. There are some 1.5 million distinct CDR3 sequences in the sample; about 30% occur only once, and over 7% lies in the top ten. Sequencing input: blood. All receptors derive from a woman aged 30 to 39 in good health.

This clonotype was detected ten times or more. The rearrangement joins TRBV4-1 to TRBJ1-2; the match to TRBD1 covers 8 bases. The CDR3 runs to 15 residues. V was pared by 3 bases and J by 3 bases, with 6 bases of the junction left unmatched. Per germline, CDR1 MGHRA and CDR2 YSYEKL. The CDR3 nucleotides are TGCGCCAGCAGCCAGGGCCAGGGGGCCGACTATGGCTACACCTTC. As protein: CASSQGQGADYGYTF.

The rearrangement joins TRBV6-2 or TRBV6-3 to TRBJ1-1; a possible D gene is TRBD1 (5 bases). V lost 3 bases and J lost 3, with 11 bases in between. Germline CDR1 is MNHEY and CDR2 is SVGEGT. The CDR3 is made up of 14 amino acids. CDR3 DNA sequence: TGTGCCAGCAGTTATCAGGGTGGGCACACTGAAGCTTTCTTT. This gives the protein CASSYQGGHTEAFF.

V usage is TRBV29-1 and J usage is TRBJ1-2; possible D gene TRBD1, 6 bases. Trimming took off 3 bases at V and 8 bases at J, with 16 bases between the two ends. This CDR3 is 13 amino acids long. Germline V gene sequence: CDR1 SQVTM, CDR2 ANQGSEA. For the CDR3, the DNA is TGCAGCGTTGAGCCGGGGGCAGGGACCGGCTACACCTTC. Translating gives CSVEPGAGTGYTF.

A few counts support this clonotype. The gene calls are TRBV12-3 or TRBV12-4 and TRBJ2-2, with 7 bases aligning to TRBD1. The CDR3 consists of 13 residues. The ends lost 5 bases at V and 5 bases at J; junction bases unmatched: 2. CDR3 sequence (DNA): TGTGCCAGCAGTGCACAGGGGACCGGGGAGCTGTTTTTT. Amino acids: CASSAQGTGELFF.

CDR3 nucleotide sequence: TGCAGTGCTACACCGGGGCCAGACTGTGGCTACACCTTC. It translates to CSATPGPDCGYTF. V and J are TRBV20-1 and TRBJ1-2; D might be TRBD1 (5 bases). Trimming took 4 bases from V and 7 from J, leaving 16 bases between them. The germline V gene encodes CDR1 DFQATT and CDR2 SNEGSKA (reference sequence). The CDR3 spans 13 residues.

The chain recombines TRBV29-1 with TRBJ2-3, with 14 bases matching TRBD2. This CDR3 region has 15 residues. Germline lookup yields CDR1 SQVTM and CDR2 ANQGSEA. V lost 6 bases to trimming and J lost 3 bases; unmatched junction nucleotides: 5. This CDR3 is CSVEGLAGDTDTQYF. The DNA of the CDR3 is TGCAGCGTCGAGGGACTAGCGGGGGATACAGATACGCAGTATTTT.

The sample holds one count of this clonotype. The rearrangement links TRBV5-1 to TRBJ2-7, with 14 bases identical to TRBD2. The J call may not be correct, given that the DNA end is closer to TRBJ2-5. CDR1 and CDR2 from the germline V gene are SGHRS and YFSETQ. The length of the CDR3 is 17 residues. The CDR3 protein is CASSPKTSGRAMETQYF. The CDR3 nucleotides read TGCGCCAGCAGCCCCAAGACTAGCGGGAGGGCTATGGAGACCCAGTACTTC.

In this sample, this clonotype turned up many times. The chain employs TRBV11-2 and TRBJ2-7; the match to TRBD1 covers 10 bases. The J segment lost 5 bases and the V segment lost 5 bases, leaving 9 bases of the junction unmatched. Germline loops: CDR1 SGHAT, CDR2 FQNNGV. The CDR3 has 15 amino acids. CDR3 sequence (DNA): TGTGCCAGCAGCAAACGGACAGGGGGAAAGAACGAGCAGTACTTC. This gives the protein CASSKRTGGKNEQYF.

Only a few counts were recorded for this clonotype. This sequence joins TRBV5-1 and TRBJ2-1, with TRBD2 matching 10 bases. The trim removed 3 bases at V and 8 bases at J, leaving 14 bases unmatched. Germline values: CDR1 SGHRS, CDR2 YFSETQ. The CDR3 runs to 17 residues. CDR3 in DNA: TGCGCCAGCAGCTGGCCCACTCTAGCGGGAGAAATGTATGAGCAGTTCTTC. This encodes CASSWPTLAGEMYEQFF.

This clonotype was detected ten times or more. This CDR3 reads CAIKPAEGSYEQYF. CDR3 DNA: TGTGCCATTAAGCCGGCGGAGGGCTCCTACGAGCAGTACTTC. The chain carries TRBV28 and TRBJ2-7; D is perhaps TRBD2 (6 bases). Trimming stripped 10 bases from V and 0 bases from J, with 16 bases between. The V gene's germline CDR1 is MDHEN and CDR2 SYDVKM. This CDR3 is 14 amino acids long.

The rearrangement links TRBV7-2 to TRBJ2-1; 8 nucleotides align to TRBD2. Germline CDR1 and CDR2: SGHTA and FQGNSA. This CDR3 has 15 residues. V shed 5 bases, J shed 5 bases, and the junction held 8 bases outside the gene matches. CDR3 residues: CASSTASGLNNEQFF. CDR3 sequence (DNA): TGTGCCAGCAGCACGGCTAGCGGGCTGAACAATGAGCAGTTCTTC.

Ten or more counts support this clonotype. The gene calls are TRBV5-1 and TRBJ2-5, with D tentatively TRBD1 (6 bases). The germline V gene has CDR1 SGHRS and CDR2 YFSETQ. The CDR3 runs 14 residues. The ends were cut back, 4 bases at V and 2 bases at J, with 12 bases in the middle. CDR3 DNA: TGCGCCAGCAGCAAGACAGGCGGTCAAGAGACCCAGTACTTC. Its translation: CASSKTGGQETQYF.

J is TRBJ1-2 and V is TRBV7-9; D is undetermined. CDR3 size: 13 residues. Germline CDR1 and CDR2: SEHNR and FQNEAQ (reference sequence). Trimming pared 1 base from V and 8 bases from J, leaving 11 bases between. The CDR3 sequence: CASSLEPLGGYTF. CDR3 bases: TGTGCCAGCAGCTTAGAGCCCCTAGGCGGCTACACCTTC.

The chain is built from TRBV7-8 and TRBJ2-7, with a possible D match to TRBD2 (6 bases). V lost 7 bases and J lost 2, with 12 bases in between. The CDR3 is made up of 13 amino acids. Germline V gene data show CDR1 as SGHVS and CDR2 as FQNEAQ. CDR3 amino acids: CASTMGLTYEQYF. The CDR3 DNA reads TGTGCCAGCACGATGGGACTGACCTACGAGCAGTACTTC.

The chain links TRBV20-1 to TRBJ2-3; possibly TRBD2 for D (5 bases). Trimming pared 6 bases from V and 0 bases from J, leaving 16 bases between. This CDR3 spans 15 amino acids. The germline CDR1 and CDR2 sequences are DFQATT and SNEGSKA (reference sequence). Written as DNA, the CDR3 is TGCAGTGCCCCCTCCTTGAGGACTAGCACAGATACGCAGTATTTT. Translation gives CSAPSLRTSTDTQYF.

This sequence joins TRBV18 and TRBJ1-5, with D maybe TRBD1 (6 bases). Germline V CDR1 and CDR2: KGHSH, LQKENI. Trimming removed 3 bases from V and 4 bases from J, with 13 bases in between. The CDR3 extends over 15 amino acids. The CDR3 DNA reads as TGTGCCAGCTCACCCGGGAATACAGGGAATCAGCCCCAGCATTTT. It encodes CASSPGNTGNQPQHF.

As to this clonotype: With a much larger clone just one base away, this may be a read error. This sequence joins TRBV20-1 and TRBJ2-1, with 7 bases aligning to TRBD2. The CDR3 runs to 15 residues. CDR1 and CDR2 (germline): DFQATT, SNEGSKA (reference sequence). The CDR3 sequence: CSASSGQGRYNEQLF. CDR3 bases: TGCAGTGCTAGTAGCGGGCAGGGTAGATACAATGAGCAGTTGTTC.

A few counts support this clonotype. The CDR3, as DNA: TGCGCCACTTCAGGGGCCCTGAACACTGAAGCTTTCTTT. Translated, it gives CATSGALNTEAFF. The V and J genes are TRBV5-1 and TRBJ1-1; TRBD1 might be the D (6 bases). The ends were cut back, 9 bases at V and 0 bases at J, with 12 bases in the middle. Germline V CDR1 and CDR2: SGHRS, YFSETQ. This CDR3 has 13 residues.

This clonotype has just a few counts. V gene TRBV29-1 combines with J gene TRBJ2-7; tentative D call: TRBD2 (5 bases). CDR3 length equals 12 residues. Trimming cost V 5 bases and J 5 bases, with 13 bases left between them. Germline values: CDR1 SQVTM, CDR2 ANQGSEA. The CDR3 is CSVLGLTDEQYF. CDR3 DNA sequence: TGCAGCGTTCTAGGACTCACGGACGAGCAGTACTTC.

This clonotype came up many times. The rearrangement joins TRBV7-9 to TRBJ2-5; TRBD2 matches at 7 bases. CDR3 size: 14 residues. Germline V gives CDR1 SEHNR, CDR2 FQNEAQ (reference sequence). V shed 4 bases, J shed 2 bases, and the junction held 4 bases outside the gene matches. This CDR3 is CASSSRGVQETQYF. CDR3 sequence (DNA): TGTGCCAGCAGCTCCCGGGGGGTTCAAGAGACCCAGTACTTC.

As to this clonotype: One end of the junction is discordant with germline, which a read error may explain. The chain recombines TRBV7-2 with TRBJ2-4; D is perhaps TRBD2 (6 bases). The DNA end is a closer match to TRBJ2-7, so the J assignment may be wrong. This CDR3 region has 13 residues. The germline V gene encodes CDR1 SGHTA and CDR2 FQGNSA. CDR3 in DNA: TGTGCCGGCAGCCCCGGGGGTGGGCTCGAGCAGTACTTC. Protein sequence: CAGSPGGGLEQYF.

This clonotype was counted many times. The CDR3 loop is CASRDRLYGYTF. CDR3 in DNA: TGTGCCAGCAGAGACCGCTTGTATGGCTACACCTTC. This chain uses TRBV6-1 with TRBJ1-2, with D unclear. Germline V gene sequence: CDR1 MNHNS, CDR2 SASEGT. V lost 6 bases to trimming and J lost 5 bases, with 10 bases between them. CDR3 size: 12 residues.

This clonotype has at least ten counts. This chain uses TRBV20-1 with TRBJ2-1, with a possible D match to TRBD1 (6 bases). The length of the CDR3 is 14 residues. Trimming took 6 bases from V and 4 from J, leaving 16 bases between them. Germline assignment: CDR1 DFQATT and CDR2 SNEGSKA (reference sequence). The CDR3 is CSALDSSRYNEQFF. The CDR3 bases are TGCAGTGCACTGGACAGCTCCCGATACAATGAGCAGTTCTTC.